Listed below are T cell receptor beta chains from one sample, sequenced in a study of long-term antiretroviral therapy in people with HIV. The table came from immunoSEQ multiplex PCR; TCRdb's copy has only in-frame clones and leaves some out. This repertoire shows around 22,000 clones, about nine tenths found once; its top ten account for more than 6.5%. The sample was unsorted PBMCs, taken 1.8 years before starting antiretroviral therapy. The source is a woman between 25 and 40 years old with HIV. Both conserved end residues are trimmed from each CDR3.

J: TRBJ1-1; V: TRBV2; CDR3: ASILGNTEAF
J: TRBJ2-3; V: TRBV10-2; CDR3: ANGCVRGLGDTQY
J: TRBJ1-2; V: TRBV6-5; CDR3: ASSYSFPGGSGYT
J: TRBJ1-6; V: TRBV14; CDR3: ASSQGTGLPPLH
J: TRBJ1-4; V: TRBV15; CDR3: ATSNPSSEGLNEKLF
J: TRBJ2-1; V: TRBV4-2; CDR3: ASSQQSRDRGSNEQF
J: TRBJ1-2; V: TRBV20-1; CDR3: SATGSSGYT
J: TRBJ2-1; V: TRBV7-3; CDR3: ASSRQGAGEQF
J: TRBJ1-1; V: TRBV2; CDR3: ASSERVRGTEAF
J: TRBJ1-1; V: TRBV13; CDR3: ASSPMGGGKTEAF
J: TRBJ1-2; V: TRBV27; CDR3: ASSTYRENYGYT
J: TRBJ1-3; V: TRBV11-2; CDR3: ASSLNRVGNTIY
J: TRBJ1-2; V: TRBV6-1; CDR3: ASSRKNYGYT
J: TRBJ1-2; V: TRBV7-8; CDR3: ASTPRTPANSYT
J: TRBJ2-2; V: TRBV11-2; CDR3: ASSLERVLRGTGELF
J: TRBJ1-2; V: TRBV4-1; CDR3: ASSQDLYGYT
J: TRBJ2-1; V: TRBV4-1; CDR3: ASSQVFHEQF
J: TRBJ1-4; V: TRBV7-9; CDR3: ASMPRGTNEKLF
J: TRBJ2-5; V: TRBV5-1; CDR3: ASSLANTPRETQY
J: TRBJ1-6; V: TRBV5-1; CDR3: ASSLAGISLH
J: TRBJ2-2; V: TRBV30; CDR3: AWSTPLGSTGELF
J: TRBJ1-2; V: TRBV19; CDR3: ARTDRGYGYT
J: TRBJ1-1; V: TRBV28; CDR3: ASIRNTEAF
J: TRBJ1-1; V: TRBV9; CDR3: ASSHQGTEAF
J: TRBJ1-3; V: TRBV6-5; CDR3: ASTLGGPGNTIY
J: TRBJ1-1; V: TRBV19; CDR3: ASSPTRGDTEAF
J: TRBJ1-2; V: TRBV7-6; CDR3: ASSLGSFGSLGYT
J: TRBJ1-4; V: TRBV18; CDR3: ASSPHADPNEKLF
J: TRBJ2-5; V: TRBV28; CDR3: ATGSRQGWETQY
J: TRBJ2-2; V: TRBV19; CDR3: ASTSWDSLNTGELF
J: TRBJ2-7; V: TRBV5-5; CDR3: ASSRDMGSYEQY
J: TRBJ1-5; V: TRBV5-5; CDR3: ASSSQGPFQPQH
J: TRBJ1-3; V: TRBV19; CDR3: ASSWASGNTIY
J: TRBJ2-5; V: TRBV5-8; CDR3: ASSLVPSGGQETQY
J: TRBJ2-4; V: TRBV7-2; CDR3: ASSSNRGNIQY
J: TRBJ1-1; V: TRBV6-5; CDR3: ASRPTGNTEAF
J: TRBJ1-5; V: TRBV27; CDR3: ASSPLRGAVQPQH
J: TRBJ1-6; V: TRBV4-2; CDR3: ASSPGDTDNSPLH
J: TRBJ2-5; V: TRBV5-4; CDR3: ASSSQGEGETQY
J: TRBJ2-2; V: TRBV5-1; CDR3: ASSFAGDHTGELF
J: TRBJ2-5; V: TRBV10-3; CDR3: AISEQGATRETQY
J: TRBJ2-1; V: TRBV4-2; CDR3: ASSPGGLAASYNEQF
J: TRBJ2-7; V: TRBV5-6; CDR3: ASSFAGSSYEQY
J: TRBJ1-2; V: TRBV27; CDR3: ASSTRQSSYGYT
J: TRBJ1-4; V: TRBV5-1; CDR3: ASSPSTEPRSTNEKLF
J: TRBJ1-2; V: TRBV4-2; CDR3: ASSQAPGRIANYGYT
J: TRBJ1-3; V: TRBV29-1; CDR3: SVTEGNTIY
J: TRBJ2-7; V: TRBV27; CDR3: ASSFGTGGGYEQY
J: TRBJ1-4; V: TRBV19; CDR3: ATSGTSATNEKLF
J: TRBJ1-6; V: TRBV4-2; CDR3: ASSSTPGAYNSPLH
J: TRBJ2-3; V: TRBV2; CDR3: ASSELRPPRTDTQY
J: TRBJ2-3; V: TRBV5-3; CDR3: ASSWGGTTDTQY
J: TRBJ2-5; V: TRBV9; CDR3: ASSVAQQETQY
J: TRBJ1-2; V: TRBV4-1; CDR3: ASSQLDSLYGYT